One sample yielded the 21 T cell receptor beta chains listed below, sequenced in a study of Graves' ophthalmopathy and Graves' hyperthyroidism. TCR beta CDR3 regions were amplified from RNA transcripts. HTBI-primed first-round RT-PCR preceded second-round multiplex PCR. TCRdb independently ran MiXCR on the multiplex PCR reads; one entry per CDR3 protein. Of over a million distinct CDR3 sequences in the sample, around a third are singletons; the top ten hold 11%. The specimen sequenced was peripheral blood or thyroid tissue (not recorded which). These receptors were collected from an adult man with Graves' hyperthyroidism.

The CDR3 bases are TGTGCCAGCGGAAGCGGGAGTCCCGACTACGAGCAGTACTTC. Translated: CASGSGSPDYEQYF. The gene calls are TRBV2 and TRBJ2-7; 8 nucleotides agree with TRBD2. J gave up 3 bases and V 8 bases, and 9 bases lay outside the gene matches. The CDR3 extends over 14 amino acids. In germline, CDR1 is SNHLY, CDR2 FYNNEI.

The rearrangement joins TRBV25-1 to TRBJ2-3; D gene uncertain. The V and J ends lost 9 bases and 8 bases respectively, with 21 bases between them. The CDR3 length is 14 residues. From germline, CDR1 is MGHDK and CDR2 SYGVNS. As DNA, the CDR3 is TGTGCCAGGGTGAGAGAGGTGAACATGGTTACGCAGTATTTT. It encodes CARVREVNMVTQYF.

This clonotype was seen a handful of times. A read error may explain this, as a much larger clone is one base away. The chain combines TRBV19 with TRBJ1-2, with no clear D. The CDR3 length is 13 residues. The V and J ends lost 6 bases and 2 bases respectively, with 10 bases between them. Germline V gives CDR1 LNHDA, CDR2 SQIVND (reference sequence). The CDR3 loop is CASRNRGNYGYTF. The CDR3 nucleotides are TGTGCCAGTAGGAATCGAGGGAACTATGGCTACACCTTC.

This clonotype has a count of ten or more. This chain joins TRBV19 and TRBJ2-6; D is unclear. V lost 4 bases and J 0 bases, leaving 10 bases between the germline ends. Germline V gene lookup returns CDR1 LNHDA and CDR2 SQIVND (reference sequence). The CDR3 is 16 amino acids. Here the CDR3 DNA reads TGTGCCAGTAGTAGAAGCGTTAGCTCTGGGGCCAACGTCCTGACTTTC. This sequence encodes CASSRSVSSGANVLTF.

The CDR3 spells CSARGGGLAGGASYEQYF. CDR3 in DNA: TGCAGTGCTAGGGGGGGTGGGCTAGCGGGAGGTGCCTCCTACGAGCAGTACTTC. The V gene is TRBV20-1, the J gene TRBJ2-7; 11 positions match TRBD2. V was clipped by 3 bases and J by 0 bases; unmatched bases: 13. The CDR3 consists of 18 residues. The germline gives CDR1 DFQATT, CDR2 SNEGSKA (reference sequence).

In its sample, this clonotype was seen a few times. The CDR3 region has the DNA TGCAGCGTAGCTGAGGGCTCCTATAATTCACCCCTCCACTTT. This translates into CSVAEGSYNSPLHF. This rearrangement joins TRBV29-1 to TRBJ1-6; D unresolved. The germline V and J ends were trimmed by 6 bases and 0 bases, with 9 bases remaining between them. The CDR3 runs to 14 residues. CDR1 is SQVTM and CDR2 is ANQGSEA in the germline V gene. Looking up the rest from reference TRBV29-1 and TRBJ1-6 gives the full variable domain: SAVISQKPSRDICQRGTSLTIQCQVDSQVTMMFWYRQQPGQSLTLIATANQGSEATYESGFVIDKFPISRPNLTFSTLTVSNMSPEDSSIYLCSVAEGSYNSPLHFGNGTRLTVT.

CDR3 bases: TGCAGTGCCAGGGGGGGGCAGGGGAATAATTCACCCCTCCACTTT. Its translation is CSARGGQGNNSPLHF. V gene TRBV20-1 combines with J gene TRBJ1-6, with TRBD1 matching over 7 bases. After removal of 6 bases from V and 5 bases from J, the junction contained 10 bases not matched to a gene. The CDR3 consists of 15 residues. The V gene's germline CDR1 is DFQATT and CDR2 SNEGSKA (reference sequence).

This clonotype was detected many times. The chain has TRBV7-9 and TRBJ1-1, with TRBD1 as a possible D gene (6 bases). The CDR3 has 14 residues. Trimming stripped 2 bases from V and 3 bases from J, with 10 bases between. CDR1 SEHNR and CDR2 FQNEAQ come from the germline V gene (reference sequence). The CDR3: CASSLTGFDTEAFF. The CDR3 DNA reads TGTGCCAGCAGCTTAACAGGGTTCGACACTGAAGCTTTCTTT.

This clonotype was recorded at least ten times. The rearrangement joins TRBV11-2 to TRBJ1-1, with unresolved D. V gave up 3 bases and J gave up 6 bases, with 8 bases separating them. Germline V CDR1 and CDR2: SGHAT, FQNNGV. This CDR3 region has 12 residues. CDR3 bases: TGTGCCAGCAGCTTTCCCGACCCTGAAGCTTTCTTT. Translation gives CASSFPDPEAFF.

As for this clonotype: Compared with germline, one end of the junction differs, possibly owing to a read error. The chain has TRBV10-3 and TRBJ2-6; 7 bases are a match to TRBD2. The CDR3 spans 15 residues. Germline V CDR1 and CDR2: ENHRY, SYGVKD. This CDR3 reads CAIRLSGTGANVLTF. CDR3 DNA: TGTGCCATCAGGCTAAGCGGGACTGGTGCCAACGTCCTGACTTTC.

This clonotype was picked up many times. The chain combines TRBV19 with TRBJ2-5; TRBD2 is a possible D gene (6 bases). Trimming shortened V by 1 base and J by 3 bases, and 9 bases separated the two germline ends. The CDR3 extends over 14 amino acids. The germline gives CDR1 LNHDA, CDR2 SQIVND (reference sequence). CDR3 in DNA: TGTGCCAGTAGTATAGGAGGCGGGGAAGAGACCCAGTACTTC. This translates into CASSIGGGEETQYF.

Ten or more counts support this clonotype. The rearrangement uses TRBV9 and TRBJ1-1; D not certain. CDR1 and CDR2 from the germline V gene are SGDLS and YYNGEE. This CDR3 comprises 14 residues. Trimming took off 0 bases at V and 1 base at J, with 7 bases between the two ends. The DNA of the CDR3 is TGTGCCAGCAGCGTAGGAGGAGAGAACACTGAAGCTTTCTTT. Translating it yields CASSVGGENTEAFF.

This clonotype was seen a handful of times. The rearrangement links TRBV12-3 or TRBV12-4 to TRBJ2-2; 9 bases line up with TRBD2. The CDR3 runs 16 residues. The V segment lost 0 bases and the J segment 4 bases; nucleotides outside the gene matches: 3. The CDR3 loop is CASSLAPAGGTGELFF. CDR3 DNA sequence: TGTGCCAGCAGTTTAGCCCCAGCGGGGGGCACCGGGGAGCTGTTTTTT.

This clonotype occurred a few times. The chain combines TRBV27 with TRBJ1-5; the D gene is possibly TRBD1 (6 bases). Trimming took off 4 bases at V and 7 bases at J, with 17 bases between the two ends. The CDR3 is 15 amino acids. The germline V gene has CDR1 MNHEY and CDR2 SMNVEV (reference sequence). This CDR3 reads CASSSFGGQKQPQHF. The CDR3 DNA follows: TGTGCCAGCAGTTCCTTCGGGGGGCAGAAACAGCCCCAGCATTTT.

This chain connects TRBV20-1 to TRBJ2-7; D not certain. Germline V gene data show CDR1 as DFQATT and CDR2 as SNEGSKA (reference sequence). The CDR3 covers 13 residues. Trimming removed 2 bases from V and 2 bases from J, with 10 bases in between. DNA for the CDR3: TGCAGTGCTAGACGTCTTTTAACCTACGAGCAGTACTTC. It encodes CSARRLLTYEQYF.

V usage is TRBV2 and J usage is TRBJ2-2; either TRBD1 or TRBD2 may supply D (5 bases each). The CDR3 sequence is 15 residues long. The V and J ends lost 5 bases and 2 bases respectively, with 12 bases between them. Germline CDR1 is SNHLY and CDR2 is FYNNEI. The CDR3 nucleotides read TGTGCCAGCAGTTACCTGGGACCAAACACCGGGGAGCTGTTTTTT. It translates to CASSYLGPNTGELFF.

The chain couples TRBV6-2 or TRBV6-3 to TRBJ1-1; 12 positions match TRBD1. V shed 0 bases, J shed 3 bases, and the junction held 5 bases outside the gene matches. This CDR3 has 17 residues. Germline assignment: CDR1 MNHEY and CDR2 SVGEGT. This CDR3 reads CASSYSGTGGLDTEAFF. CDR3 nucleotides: TGTGCCAGCAGTTACTCTGGGACAGGGGGCCTCGACACTGAAGCTTTCTTT.

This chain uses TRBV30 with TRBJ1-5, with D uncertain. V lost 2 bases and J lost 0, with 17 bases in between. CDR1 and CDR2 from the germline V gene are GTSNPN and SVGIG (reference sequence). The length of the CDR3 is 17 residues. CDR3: CAWSSALSHNSNQPQHF. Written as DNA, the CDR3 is TGTGCCTGGAGTAGCGCACTCTCACACAATAGCAATCAGCCCCAGCATTTT. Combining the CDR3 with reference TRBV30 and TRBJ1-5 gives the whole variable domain SQTIHQWPATLVQPVGSPLSLECTVEGTSNPNLYWYRQAAGRGLQLLFYSVGIGQISSEVPQNLSASRPQDRQFILSSKKLLLSDSGFYLCAWSSALSHNSNQPQHFGDGTRLSIL.

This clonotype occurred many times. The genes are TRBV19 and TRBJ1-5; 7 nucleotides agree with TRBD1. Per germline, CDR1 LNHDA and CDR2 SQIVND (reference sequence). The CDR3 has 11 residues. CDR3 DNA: TGTGCTTCAGGGGGTTATCAGCCCCAGCATTTT. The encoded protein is CASGGYQPQHF.

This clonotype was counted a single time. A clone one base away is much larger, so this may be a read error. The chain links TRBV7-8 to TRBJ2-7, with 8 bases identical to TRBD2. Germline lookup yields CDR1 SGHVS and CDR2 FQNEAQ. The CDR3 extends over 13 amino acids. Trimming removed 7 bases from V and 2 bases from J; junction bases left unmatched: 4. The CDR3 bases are TGTGCCAGCAAGGGACTAGAGACCTACGAGCAGTACTTC. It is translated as CASKGLETYEQYF. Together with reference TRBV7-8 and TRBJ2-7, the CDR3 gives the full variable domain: GAGVSQSPRYKVAKRGQDVALRCDPISGHVSLFWYQQALGQGPEFLTYFQNEAQLDKSGLPSDRFFAERPEGSVSTLKIQRTQQEDSAVYLCASKGLETYEQYFGPGTRLTVT.

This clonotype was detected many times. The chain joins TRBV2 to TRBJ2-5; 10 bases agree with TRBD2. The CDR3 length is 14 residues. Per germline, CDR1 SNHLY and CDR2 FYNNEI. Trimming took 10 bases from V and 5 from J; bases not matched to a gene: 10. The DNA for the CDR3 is TGTGCCATCGCCCGGCTAGCGGGAGATGAGACCCAGTACTTC. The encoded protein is CAIARLAGDETQYF.